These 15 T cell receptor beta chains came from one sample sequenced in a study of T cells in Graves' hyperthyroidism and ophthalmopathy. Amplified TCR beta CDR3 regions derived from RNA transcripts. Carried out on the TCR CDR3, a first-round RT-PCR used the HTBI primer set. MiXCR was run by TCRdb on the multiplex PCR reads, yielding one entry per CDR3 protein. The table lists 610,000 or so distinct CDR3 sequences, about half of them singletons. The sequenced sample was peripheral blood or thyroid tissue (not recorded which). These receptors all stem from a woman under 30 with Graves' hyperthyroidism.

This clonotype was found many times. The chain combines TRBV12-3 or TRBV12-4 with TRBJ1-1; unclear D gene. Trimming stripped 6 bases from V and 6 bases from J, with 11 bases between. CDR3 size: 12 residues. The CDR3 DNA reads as TGTGCCAGCAGCTCGGTCGACGCTGAAGCTTTCTTT. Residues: CASSSVDAEAFF.

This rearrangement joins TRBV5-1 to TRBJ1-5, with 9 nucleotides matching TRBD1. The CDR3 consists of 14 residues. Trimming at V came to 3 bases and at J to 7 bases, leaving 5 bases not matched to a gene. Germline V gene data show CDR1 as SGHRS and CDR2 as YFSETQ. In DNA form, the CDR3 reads TGCGCCAGCAGCTCGGGACAGGGACAACAGCCCCAGCATTTT. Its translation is CASSSGQGQQPQHF.

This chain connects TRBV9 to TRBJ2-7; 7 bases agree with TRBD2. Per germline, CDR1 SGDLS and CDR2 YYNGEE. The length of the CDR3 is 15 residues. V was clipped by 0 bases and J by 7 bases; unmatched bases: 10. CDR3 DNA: TGTGCCAGCAGCGTAGGAGGCGGGAGAGGCAATGAGCAGTACTTC. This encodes CASSVGGGRGNEQYF.

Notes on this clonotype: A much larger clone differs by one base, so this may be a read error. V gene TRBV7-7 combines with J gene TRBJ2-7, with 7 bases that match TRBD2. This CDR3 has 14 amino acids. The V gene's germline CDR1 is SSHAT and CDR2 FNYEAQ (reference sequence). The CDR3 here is CASSLMRTSNEQYF. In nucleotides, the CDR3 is TGTGCTAGCAGCTTAATGCGGACTAGTAATGAGCAGTACTTC.

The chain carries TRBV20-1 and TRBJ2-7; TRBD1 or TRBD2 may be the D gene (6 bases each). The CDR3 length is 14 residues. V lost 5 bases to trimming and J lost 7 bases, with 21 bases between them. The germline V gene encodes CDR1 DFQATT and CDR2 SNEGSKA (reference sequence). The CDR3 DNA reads TGCAGTGCTCCCGGGGGCGGGGTTTCGGGTGAGCAGTACTTC. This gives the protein CSAPGGGVSGEQYF.

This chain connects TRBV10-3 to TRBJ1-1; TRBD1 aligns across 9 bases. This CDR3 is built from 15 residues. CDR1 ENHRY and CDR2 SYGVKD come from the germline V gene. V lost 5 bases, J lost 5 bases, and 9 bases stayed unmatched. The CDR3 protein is CAISPGTGLGTEAFF. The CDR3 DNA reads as TGTGCCATCAGTCCCGGGACAGGGTTAGGTACTGAAGCTTTCTTT.

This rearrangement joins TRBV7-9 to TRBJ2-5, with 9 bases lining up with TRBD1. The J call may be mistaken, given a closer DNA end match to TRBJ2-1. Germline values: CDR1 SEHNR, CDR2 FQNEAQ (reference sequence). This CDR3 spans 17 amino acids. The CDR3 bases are TGTGCCAGCAGCTCAAGACAGGGGGAAGTGTCCTACAATGAGCAGTTCTTC. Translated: CASSSRQGEVSYNEQFF.

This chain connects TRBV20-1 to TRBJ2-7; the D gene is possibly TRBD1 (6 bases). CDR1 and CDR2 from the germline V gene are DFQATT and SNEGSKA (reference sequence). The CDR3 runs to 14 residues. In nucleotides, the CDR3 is TGCAGCTTGGAACGGCGACAGGCTACCTACGAGCAGTACTTC. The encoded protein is CSLERRQATYEQYF.

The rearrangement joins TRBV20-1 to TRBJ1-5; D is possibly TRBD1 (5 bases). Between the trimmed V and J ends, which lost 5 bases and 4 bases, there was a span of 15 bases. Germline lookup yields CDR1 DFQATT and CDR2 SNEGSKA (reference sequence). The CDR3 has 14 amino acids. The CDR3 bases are TGCAGTGCTCTCGGATTCGGGGGAAATCAGCCCCAGCATTTT. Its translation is CSALGFGGNQPQHF.

The CDR3 DNA reads as TGTGCCATGACAGAACAGAACACCGGGGAGCTGTTTTTT. Its protein product is CAMTEQNTGELFF. The gene calls are TRBV10-3 and TRBJ2-2, with D maybe TRBD1 (5 bases). The CDR3 has 13 residues. Trimming removed 9 bases at V and 1 base at J, with 9 bases between. Germline values: CDR1 ENHRY, CDR2 SYGVKD.

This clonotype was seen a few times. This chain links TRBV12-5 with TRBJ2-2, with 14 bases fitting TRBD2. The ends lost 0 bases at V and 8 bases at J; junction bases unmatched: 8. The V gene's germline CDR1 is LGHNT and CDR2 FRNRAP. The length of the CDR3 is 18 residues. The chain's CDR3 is CASGLVTGTSGSVGELFF. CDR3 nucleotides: TGTGCTAGTGGTTTGGTAACCGGGACTAGCGGGAGTGTGGGGGAGCTGTTTTTT.

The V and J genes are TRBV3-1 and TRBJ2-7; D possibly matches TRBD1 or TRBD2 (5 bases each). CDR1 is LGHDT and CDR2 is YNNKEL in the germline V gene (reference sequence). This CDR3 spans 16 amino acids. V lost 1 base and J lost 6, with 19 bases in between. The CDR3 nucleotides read TGTGCCAGCAGCCAAGGTCCAAGTTTAGGGACGCGCGAGCAGTACTTC. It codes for CASSQGPSLGTREQYF.

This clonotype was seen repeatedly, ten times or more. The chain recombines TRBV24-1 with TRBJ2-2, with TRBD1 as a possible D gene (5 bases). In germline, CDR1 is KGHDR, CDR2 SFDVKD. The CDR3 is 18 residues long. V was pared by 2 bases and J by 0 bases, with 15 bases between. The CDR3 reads CATSDWGTEFANTGELFF. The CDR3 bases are TGTGCCACCAGTGATTGGGGCACAGAGTTCGCGAACACCGGGGAGCTGTTTTTT.

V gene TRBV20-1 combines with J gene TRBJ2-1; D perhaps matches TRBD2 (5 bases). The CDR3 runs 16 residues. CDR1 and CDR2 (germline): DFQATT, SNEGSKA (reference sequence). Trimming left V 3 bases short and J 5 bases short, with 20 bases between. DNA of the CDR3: TGCAGTGCTAGTGTCGACTACCTTTCGTTTGACAATGAGCAGTTCTTC. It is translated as CSASVDYLSFDNEQFF.

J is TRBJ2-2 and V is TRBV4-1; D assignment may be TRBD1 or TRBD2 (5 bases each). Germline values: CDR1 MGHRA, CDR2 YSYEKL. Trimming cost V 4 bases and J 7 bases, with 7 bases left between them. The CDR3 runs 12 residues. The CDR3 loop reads CASSRDLGELFF. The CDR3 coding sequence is TGCGCCAGCAGCCGGGACCTCGGGGAGCTGTTTTTT.